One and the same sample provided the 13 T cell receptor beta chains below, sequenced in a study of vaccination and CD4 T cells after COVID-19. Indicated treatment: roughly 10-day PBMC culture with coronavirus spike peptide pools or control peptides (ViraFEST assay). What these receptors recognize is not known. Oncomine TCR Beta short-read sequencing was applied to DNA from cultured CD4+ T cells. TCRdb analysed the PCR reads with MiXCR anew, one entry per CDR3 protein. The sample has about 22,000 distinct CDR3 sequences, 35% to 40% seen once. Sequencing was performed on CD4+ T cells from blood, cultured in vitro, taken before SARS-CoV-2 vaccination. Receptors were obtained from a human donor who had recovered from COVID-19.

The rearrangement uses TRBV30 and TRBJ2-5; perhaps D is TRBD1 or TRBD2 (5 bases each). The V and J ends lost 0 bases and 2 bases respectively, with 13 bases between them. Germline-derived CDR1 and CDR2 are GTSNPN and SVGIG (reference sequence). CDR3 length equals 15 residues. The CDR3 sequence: CAWSVTSGLQETQYF. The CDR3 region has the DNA TGTGCCTGGAGTGTAACCTCGGGGCTTCAAGAGACCCAGTACTTC.

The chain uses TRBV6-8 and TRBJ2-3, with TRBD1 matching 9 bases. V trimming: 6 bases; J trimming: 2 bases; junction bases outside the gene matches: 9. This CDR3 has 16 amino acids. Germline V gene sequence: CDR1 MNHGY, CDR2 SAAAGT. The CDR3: CASRRFGDRDTDTQYF. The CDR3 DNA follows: TGTGCCAGCAGGAGATTTGGGGACAGGGACACAGATACGCAGTATTTT.

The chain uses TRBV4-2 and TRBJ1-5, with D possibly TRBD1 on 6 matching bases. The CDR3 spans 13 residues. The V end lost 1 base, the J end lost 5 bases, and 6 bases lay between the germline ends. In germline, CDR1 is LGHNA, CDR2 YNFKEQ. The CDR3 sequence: CASSQGGHQPQHF. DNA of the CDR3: TGTGCCAGCAGCCAAGGGGGGCATCAGCCCCAGCATTTT.

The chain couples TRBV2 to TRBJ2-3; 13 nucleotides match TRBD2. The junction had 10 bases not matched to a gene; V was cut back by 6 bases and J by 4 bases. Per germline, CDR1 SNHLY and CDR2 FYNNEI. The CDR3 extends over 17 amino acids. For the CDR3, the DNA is TGTGCCAGCAGAGGTACTAGCGGGGGGGCCCAGGCAGATACGCAGTATTTT. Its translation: CASRGTSGGAQADTQYF.

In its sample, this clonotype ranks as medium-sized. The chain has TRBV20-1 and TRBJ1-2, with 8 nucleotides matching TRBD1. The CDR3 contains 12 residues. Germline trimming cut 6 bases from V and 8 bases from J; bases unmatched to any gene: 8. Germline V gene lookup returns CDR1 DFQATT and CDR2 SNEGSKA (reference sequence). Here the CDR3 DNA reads TGCAGTGCGGATCAGGGGGCACGGGGCTACACCTTC. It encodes CSADQGARGYTF.

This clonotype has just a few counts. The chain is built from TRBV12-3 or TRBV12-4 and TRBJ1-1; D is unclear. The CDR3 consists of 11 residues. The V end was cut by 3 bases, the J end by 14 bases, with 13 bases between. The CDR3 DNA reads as TGTGCCAGCAGTTTTCATCACGGTCTGTTCTTT. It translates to CASSFHHGLFF.

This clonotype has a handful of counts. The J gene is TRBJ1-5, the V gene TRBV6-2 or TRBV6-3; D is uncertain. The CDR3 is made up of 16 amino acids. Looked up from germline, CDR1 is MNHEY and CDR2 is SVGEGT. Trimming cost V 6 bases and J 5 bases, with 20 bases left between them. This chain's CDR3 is CASRPGGRGVDQPQHF. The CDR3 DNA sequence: TGTGCCAGCAGACCCGGAGGGCGCGGTGTGGATCAGCCCCAGCATTTT.

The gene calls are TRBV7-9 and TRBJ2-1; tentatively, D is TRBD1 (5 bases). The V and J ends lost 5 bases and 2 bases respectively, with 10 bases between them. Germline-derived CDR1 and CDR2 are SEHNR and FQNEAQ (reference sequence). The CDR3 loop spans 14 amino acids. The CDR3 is CASSPRQTYNEQFF. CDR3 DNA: TGTGCCAGCAGCCCCAGACAGACCTACAATGAGCAGTTCTTC.

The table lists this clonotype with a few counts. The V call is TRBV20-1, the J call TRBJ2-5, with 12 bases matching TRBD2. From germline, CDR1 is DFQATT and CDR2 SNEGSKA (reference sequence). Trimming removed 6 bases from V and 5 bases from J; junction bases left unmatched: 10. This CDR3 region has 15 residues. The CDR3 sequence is CSAKLAGGPRETQYF. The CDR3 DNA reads TGCAGTGCAAAACTAGCGGGGGGCCCTCGGGAGACCCAGTACTTC.

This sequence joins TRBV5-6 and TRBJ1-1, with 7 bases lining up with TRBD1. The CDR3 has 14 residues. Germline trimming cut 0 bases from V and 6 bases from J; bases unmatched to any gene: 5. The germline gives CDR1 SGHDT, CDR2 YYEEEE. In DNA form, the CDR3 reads TGTGCCAGCAGCTTGGCTTGGACAGGACCTGAAGCTTTCTTT. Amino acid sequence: CASSLAWTGPEAFF.

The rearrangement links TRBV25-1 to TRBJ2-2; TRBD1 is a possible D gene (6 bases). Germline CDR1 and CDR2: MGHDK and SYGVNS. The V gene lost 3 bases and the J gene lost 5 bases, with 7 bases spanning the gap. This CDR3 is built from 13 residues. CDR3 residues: CASSEQGTGELFF. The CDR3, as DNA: TGTGCCAGCAGTGAGCAGGGGACCGGGGAGCTGTTTTTT.

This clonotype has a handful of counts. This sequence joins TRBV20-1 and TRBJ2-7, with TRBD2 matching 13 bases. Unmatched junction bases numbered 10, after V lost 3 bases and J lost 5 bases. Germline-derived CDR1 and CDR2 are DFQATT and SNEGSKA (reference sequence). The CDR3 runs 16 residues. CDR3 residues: CSASGGLAGEWNEQYF. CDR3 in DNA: TGCAGTGCTAGTGGTGGACTAGCGGGAGAATGGAACGAGCAGTACTTC.

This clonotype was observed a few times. The CDR3 protein is CASSSLTLGGTQYF. The CDR3 DNA sequence: TGTGCCAGCAGTTCGTTGACCTTAGGGGGCACCCAGTACTTC. This chain links TRBV27 with TRBJ2-5, with 7 bases aligning to TRBD1. This CDR3 region has 14 residues. The trim removed 4 bases at V and 8 bases at J, leaving 10 bases unmatched. Germline CDR1 is MNHEY and CDR2 is SMNVEV (reference sequence).